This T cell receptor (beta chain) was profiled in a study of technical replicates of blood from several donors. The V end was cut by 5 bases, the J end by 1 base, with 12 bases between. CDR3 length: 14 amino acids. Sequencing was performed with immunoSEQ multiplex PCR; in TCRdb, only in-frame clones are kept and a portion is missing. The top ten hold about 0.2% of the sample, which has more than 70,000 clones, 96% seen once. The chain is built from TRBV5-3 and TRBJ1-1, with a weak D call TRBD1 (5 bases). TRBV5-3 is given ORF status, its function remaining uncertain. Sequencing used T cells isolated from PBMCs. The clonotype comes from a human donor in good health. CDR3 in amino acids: CARRGDFSNTEAFF. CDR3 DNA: TGTGCCAGAAGAGGGGACTTTTCGAACACTGAAGCTTTCTTT.